This T cell receptor (beta chain) was retrieved from a study of T-cell memory formation after mild COVID-19. The CDR3 covers 13 residues. Trimming took off 7 bases at V and 2 bases at J, with 13 bases between the two ends. The germline gives CDR1 SQVTM, CDR2 ANQGSEA. Via MiXCR, TCRdb re-called the 5' RACE reads, giving one row per CDR3 protein. The sample has 340,000 or so distinct CDR3 sequences, 10% to 15% seen once. This clonotype was recorded many times. This receptor was taken from a man aged 18 to 29 who had mild COVID-19 (a few samples of this study predate the infection). Cell type and time point are not known. Sequencing was performed on PBMCs or a T cell subset sorted from them (not recorded which). V usage is TRBV29-1 and J usage is TRBJ2-3, with no clear D. DNA for the CDR3: TGCAGCGACCGTTGGGCAGCCACAGATACGCAGTATTTT. Translating it yields CSDRWAATDTQYF.